This entry is about one T cell receptor beta chain. This entry is derived from a study of blood T cell repertoires in COVID-19. Study-level information: Sources were T cells, B-cell-depleted T cells, or PBMCs; the material itself was cDNA or gDNA.

In Seattle, patients joined the study during active infection and were tracked longitudinally. The assay was immunoSEQ multiplex PCR, and TCRdb's table has in-frame clones only and misses some. The table records a few hundred thousand clones, about 86% of them present only once. The CDR3 runs to 16 residues. V lost 6 bases and J 0 bases, leaving 16 bases between the germline ends. Germline V gene data show CDR1 as SGHKS and CDR2 as YYEKEE (reference sequence). The origin of this receptor is a person aged 65-85 years with COVID-19, enrolled during active disease. The V call is TRBV5-5, the J call TRBJ1-3; D is possibly TRBD1 (5 bases). Input material: peripheral blood. DNA of the CDR3: TGTGCCAGCACCTCTGGGGCCAGACCCTCTGGAAACACCATATATTTT. Encoded protein: CASTSGARPSGNTIYF.